This TCR beta chain was documented in a study of blood T cell repertoires in COVID-19. Whole-study context: Sites across the United States, Italy and Spain contributed samples from acute and convalescent COVID-19. Sources were T cells, B-cell-depleted T cells, or PBMCs; the material itself was cDNA or gDNA.

In the original analysis: Amplified reference gene primers provided the basis for estimating nucleated cell counts. The table came from immunoSEQ multiplex PCR; TCRdb's copy has only in-frame clones and leaves some out. V and J calls and clone size are given by that table; D and trimming were obtained from the DNA. Among around 200,000 clones listed, around 80% were seen once. V lost 3 bases and J lost 14, with 19 bases in between. The germline V gene has CDR1 LGHDT and CDR2 YNNKEL (reference sequence). The CDR3 runs to 13 residues. The chain combines TRBV3-1 (or the pseudogene TRBV3-2) with TRBJ2-5; perhaps TRBD1 as D (7 bases). Material: peripheral blood. This sequence was found in a woman of 80 years or more with active or convalescent COVID-19. As DNA, the CDR3 is TGTGCCAGCAGCCAGGAGGACAGGAGGGGCCCCTACTTC. It translates to CASSQEDRRGPYF.